Listed below are T cell receptor beta chains from one sample, sequenced in a study of T cell responses to AZD1222 COVID-19 vaccine. Here immunoSEQ multiplex PCR was the method, and the copy in TCRdb shows in-frame clones only, minus some. The sample yields 130,000 to 150,000 clones, approximately 92% seen once. Sequencing used peripheral blood, obtained on day 0 of AZD1222 vaccination. Receptors were obtained from an adult in good health. Each CDR3 is given with its conserved first and last residue. The D gene is left open where the match is weak. A clone size is listed for some rows: how often the clone was seen (once, few, many), or a class if it is expanded.

abundance	v_gene	d_gene	j_gene	CDR3aa	CDR3nt
.	TRBV7-2	.	TRBJ2-6	CASSLERSNSGANVLTF	TGTGCCAGCAGCTTAGAACGCAGCAACTCTGGGGCCAACGTCCTGACTTTC
.	TRBV11-2	TRBD2	TRBJ2-1	CASSPRTSGSRNEQFF	TGTGCCAGCAGCCCCCGGACTAGCGGGAGCAGGAATGAGCAGTTCTTC
.	TRBV6-1	TRBD2	TRBJ2-3	CASSEAGGWLDTQYF	TGTGCCAGCAGTGAAGCGGGGGGGTGGCTGGATACGCAGTATTTT
.	TRBV7-2	TRBD2	TRBJ2-5	CASSLAPAGGPWETQYF	TGTGCCAGCAGCTTAGCCCCTGCGGGGGGGCCATGGGAGACCCAGTACTTC
.	TRBV3-1/TRBV3-2	.	TRBJ2-6	CASSQDSPGTYSGANVLTF	TGTGCCAGCAGCCAAGATTCCCCAGGAACCTACTCTGGGGCCAACGTCCTGACTTTC
once	TRBV30	.	TRBJ1-4	CAWSVWGGEGNEKLFF	TGTGCCTGGAGTGTTTGGGGAGGGGAGGGTAATGAAAAACTGTTTTTT
.	TRBV1	.	TRBJ2-3	CTSSRGDTQYF	TGCACCAGCAGCCGCGGAGATACGCAGTATTTT
once	TRBV21-1	.	TRBJ1-5	CASSKIGPVSNQPQHF	TGTGCCAGCAGCAAAATCGGTCCAGTTAGCAATCAGCCCCAGCATTTT
.	TRBV2	.	TRBJ2-7	CASRGDLYEQYF	TGTGCCAGCAGGGGGGACCTCTACGAGCAGTACTTC
.	TRBV12-5	.	TRBJ2-7	CASGLPAPSYEQYF	TGTGCTAGTGGTTTGCCCGCCCCCTCCTACGAGCAGTACTTC
.	TRBV7-6	.	TRBJ2-7	CASSPLGGPSSYEQYF	TGTGCCAGCAGCCCTTTAGGAGGGCCCAGCTCCTACGAGCAGTACTTC
.	TRBV5-6	.	TRBJ1-2	CASSTYTENYGYTF	TGTGCCAGCAGCACCTATACAGAAAACTATGGCTACACCTTC